These T cell receptor beta chains were read from a single sample in a study of patients and donors after allogeneic stem cell transplantation. TCRdb passed the RT-PCR reads through MiXCR, listing each CDR3 protein once. The repertoire consists of over 400,000 distinct CDR3 sequences, with 16% occurring once and the leading ten covering less than 9.5%. The sequenced material came from blood, either unsorted or a sorted T cell fraction (not recorded which). These receptors all come from a human donor who was either an allogeneic HSCT recipient or a stem cell or donor lymphocyte infusion donor (not recorded which). It is not recorded whose cells these are; they may come from a transplant donor. The CDR3 runs from the conserved cysteine through the conserved F or W. The D gene is left open where the match is weak. Size is stated for part of the rows, as once, few or many counts, or as a class when the clone is expanded.

j_call: TRBJ1-4; v_call: TRBV12-3/TRBV12-4; clone_size: few; d_call: -; cdr3_aa: CASSLSQINEKLFF; cdr3_nt: TGTGCCAGCAGTTTAAGTCAGATTAATGAAAAACTGTTTTTT
j_call: TRBJ2-1; v_call: TRBV20-1; clone_size: few; d_call: TRBD2; cdr3_aa: CSAPSGGPKFF; cdr3_nt: TGCAGTGCTCCTTCGGGGGGGCCAAAGTTCTTC
j_call: TRBJ2-7; v_call: TRBV20-1; clone_size: few; d_call: TRBD2; cdr3_aa: CSASGSGSSYEQYF; cdr3_nt: TGCAGTGCTAGTGGTAGCGGGAGTTCGTACGAGCAGTACTTC
j_call: TRBJ1-5; v_call: TRBV20-1; clone_size: few; d_call: -; cdr3_aa: CSARTVYSNQPQHF; cdr3_nt: TGCAGTGCCCGCACCGTGTATAGCAATCAGCCCCAGCATTTT
j_call: TRBJ1-6; v_call: TRBV7-2; clone_size: few; d_call: TRBD1; cdr3_aa: CASSAGQYNSPLHF; cdr3_nt: TGTGCCAGCAGCGCGGGACAGTATAATTCACCCCTCCACTTT
j_call: TRBJ1-2; v_call: TRBV12-3/TRBV12-4; clone_size: few; d_call: -; cdr3_aa: CASSLQPGVLDGYTF; cdr3_nt: TGTGCCAGCAGTTTACAGCCAGGAGTGCTGGATGGCTACACCTTC
j_call: TRBJ2-1; v_call: TRBV6-1; clone_size: -; d_call: TRBD2; cdr3_aa: CASPRGTSGRPLHQYEQFF; cdr3_nt: TGTGCCAGCCCTCGTGGGACTAGCGGGAGACCACTCCATCAGTATGAGCAGTTCTTC
j_call: TRBJ2-7; v_call: TRBV12-3/TRBV12-4; clone_size: few; d_call: -; cdr3_aa: CASSFGIRFPYYEQYF; cdr3_nt: TGTGCCAGCAGTTTCGGTATAAGGTTTCCATACTACGAGCAGTACTTC
j_call: TRBJ2-3; v_call: TRBV2; clone_size: few; d_call: -; cdr3_aa: CASSYAGWAQYF; cdr3_nt: TGTGCCAGCAGTTATGCGGGGTGGGCGCAGTATTTT
j_call: TRBJ2-1; v_call: TRBV12-3/TRBV12-4; clone_size: many; d_call: TRBD2; cdr3_aa: CASTMGGVSSYNEQFF; cdr3_nt: TGTGCCAGCACCATGGGGGGGGTGAGCTCCTACAATGAGCAGTTCTTC
j_call: TRBJ2-6; v_call: TRBV7-2; clone_size: many; d_call: -; cdr3_aa: CASSLKTGANVLTF; cdr3_nt: TGTGCCAGCAGTCTTAAGACTGGGGCCAACGTCCTGACTTTC
j_call: TRBJ2-1; v_call: TRBV4-3; clone_size: -; d_call: TRBD2; cdr3_aa: CASTSGLAGEQFF; cdr3_nt: TGCGCCAGCACCTCCGGACTAGCCGGTGAGCAGTTCTTC
j_call: TRBJ2-5; v_call: TRBV20-1; clone_size: -; d_call: -; cdr3_aa: CSASPLGEETQYF; cdr3_nt: TGCAGTGCTAGTCCCCTGGGTGAGGAGACCCAGTACTTC
j_call: TRBJ2-6; v_call: TRBV27; clone_size: few; d_call: TRBD1; cdr3_aa: CASSFSLQGMFTGANVLTF; cdr3_nt: TGTGCCAGCAGTTTTTCGTTACAGGGGATGTTCACTGGGGCCAACGTCCTGACTTTC
j_call: TRBJ2-7; v_call: TRBV18; clone_size: few; d_call: -; cdr3_aa: CASSPYGVEAYEQYF; cdr3_nt: TGTGCCAGCTCTCCATACGGGGTGGAGGCGTACGAGCAGTACTTC
j_call: TRBJ2-7; v_call: TRBV20-1; clone_size: few; d_call: TRBD2; cdr3_aa: CSAREILAGGGEQYF; cdr3_nt: TGCAGTGCTAGAGAAATTCTAGCGGGGGGTGGCGAGCAGTACTTC
j_call: TRBJ2-5; v_call: TRBV6-5; clone_size: few; d_call: -; cdr3_aa: CASSYLALKETQYF; cdr3_nt: TGTGCCAGCAGTTACCTGGCACTGAAAGAGACCCAGTACTTC
j_call: TRBJ1-6; v_call: TRBV2; clone_size: few; d_call: -; cdr3_aa: CASTLTGNSPLHF; cdr3_nt: TGTGCCAGCACCCTTACGGGTAATTCACCCCTCCACTTT
j_call: TRBJ1-5; v_call: TRBV6-1; clone_size: -; d_call: -; cdr3_aa: CAGRGRGSQPQHF; cdr3_nt: TGTGCCGGCCGAGGCAGGGGCTCTCAGCCCCAGCATTTT
j_call: TRBJ2-5; v_call: TRBV2; clone_size: -; d_call: TRBD2; cdr3_aa: CASSETSGYQETQYF; cdr3_nt: TGTGCCAGCAGTGAGACTAGCGGGTACCAAGAGACCCAGTACTTC
j_call: TRBJ1-4; v_call: TRBV14; clone_size: few; d_call: -; cdr3_aa: CASSRGFNEKLFF; cdr3_nt: TGTGCCAGCAGCAGGGGGTTTAATGAAAAACTGTTTTTT
j_call: TRBJ1-1; v_call: TRBV2; clone_size: once; d_call: -; cdr3_aa: CASSSQVSNTEAFF; cdr3_nt: TGTGCCAGCAGTTCACAGGTCTCGAACACTGAAGCTTTCTTT
j_call: TRBJ2-5; v_call: TRBV15; clone_size: -; d_call: TRBD2; cdr3_aa: CATSRGRLARQETQYF; cdr3_nt: TGTGCCACCAGCAGAGGCCGACTAGCGCGGCAAGAGACCCAGTACTTC